These 28 T cell receptor beta chains were all obtained from the same sample, sequenced in a study of T cells after yellow fever vaccination. MiXCR was run by TCRdb on the 5' RACE reads, yielding one entry per CDR3 protein. This sample has more than 200,000 distinct CDR3 sequences; about 3.7% occur once, and the top ten carry under 20%. The input for sequencing was PBMCs, taken 15 days after the yellow fever booster vaccination. The origin of the receptors is a man between 18 and 29 years old who received the YFV17D yellow fever vaccine.

This clonotype was counted ten times or more. CDR3 sequence (DNA): TGTGCCAGCTCACCACGGGATACGGATACGCAGTATTTT. This gives the protein CASSPRDTDTQYF. This rearrangement joins TRBV18 to TRBJ2-3; D is uncertain. The germline gives CDR1 KGHSH, CDR2 LQKENI. The CDR3 totals 13 residues. The V end lost 1 base, the J end lost 6 bases, and 8 bases lay between the germline ends.

The chain carries TRBV30 and TRBJ1-5, with 7 positions matching TRBD1. The CDR3 contains 13 residues. Per the germline V gene, CDR1 is GTSNPN and CDR2 is SVGIG (reference sequence). Losses at the gene ends were 5 bases for V and 7 bases for J; bases not matched to a gene: 8. The CDR3 coding sequence is TGTGCCTGGGGAAGACAGGGAAACCAGCCCCAGCATTTT. This sequence encodes CAWGRQGNQPQHF.

This clonotype was seen ten or more times. The CDR3 reads CASTGGVLNTEAFF. As DNA, the CDR3 is TGTGCCAGCACCGGTGGGGTCCTGAACACTGAAGCTTTCTTT. The V and J genes are TRBV7-9 and TRBJ1-1; D remains unclear. V was trimmed by 7 bases and J by 0 bases, leaving 12 bases between them. The CDR3 covers 14 residues. The germline V gene encodes CDR1 SEHNR and CDR2 FQNEAQ (reference sequence).

This clonotype has a count of ten or more. This rearrangement joins TRBV7-9 to TRBJ2-1, with D perhaps TRBD2 (6 bases). Germline V gives CDR1 SEHNR, CDR2 FQNEAQ (reference sequence). V was trimmed by 6 bases and J by 4 bases, leaving 16 bases between them. This CDR3 spans 15 amino acids. CDR3 DNA: TGTGCCAGCAGTCCCCCTGGCGGGGCTTACAATGAGCAGTTCTTC. Its translation is CASSPPGGAYNEQFF.

This clonotype came up many times. This chain connects TRBV4-1 to TRBJ1-5; D is possibly TRBD1 (5 bases). Germline CDR1 is MGHRA and CDR2 is YSYEKL. Trimming removed 4 bases from V and 0 bases from J, with 10 bases in between. The CDR3 consists of 15 residues. CDR3 nucleotide sequence: TGCGCCAGCAGCCTGCGACAGAATAGCAATCAGCCCCAGCATTTT. It codes for CASSLRQNSNQPQHF.

In its sample, this clonotype was seen many times. The chain combines TRBV4-2 with TRBJ2-3; D is unresolved. The CDR3 totals 15 residues. Per germline, CDR1 LGHNA and CDR2 YNFKEQ. V gave up 1 base and J gave up 0 bases, with 8 bases separating them. The CDR3 region is CASSQGAASTDTQYF. For the CDR3, the DNA is TGTGCCAGCAGCCAAGGGGCGGCTAGCACAGATACGCAGTATTTT.

The gene calls are TRBV12-3 or TRBV12-4 and TRBJ2-1; 8 nucleotides align to TRBD2. This CDR3 region has 16 residues. V lost 5 bases to trimming and J lost 3 bases; unmatched junction nucleotides: 9. The CDR3 sequence: CASSGPGGALYNEQFF. CDR3 sequence (DNA): TGTGCCAGCAGTGGCCCCGGGGGGGCCCTCTACAATGAGCAGTTCTTC.

The table lists this clonotype with many counts. V usage is TRBV7-2 and J usage is TRBJ1-3; D is perhaps TRBD1 (6 bases). Trimming removed 4 bases at V and 4 bases at J, with 8 bases between. CDR3 size: 13 residues. From germline, CDR1 is SGHTA and CDR2 FQGNSA. The CDR3 DNA reads as TGTGCCAGCAGCTACGACAGGGGAAACACCATATATTTT. This translates into CASSYDRGNTIYF.

This clonotype was found many times. The chain combines TRBV2 with TRBJ2-5; D remains unclear. V was trimmed by 10 bases and J by 5 bases, leaving 20 bases between them. The CDR3 spans 14 residues. From germline, CDR1 is SNHLY and CDR2 FYNNEI. The chain's CDR3 is CAIQALFEVETQYF. CDR3 coding DNA: TGTGCCATCCAGGCCCTCTTCGAGGTGGAGACCCAGTACTTC.

In its sample, this clonotype was seen many times. The V and J genes are TRBV12-3 or TRBV12-4 and TRBJ2-7; D gene uncertain. The CDR3 consists of 13 residues. V lost 6 bases and J 7 bases, leaving 16 bases between the germline ends. CDR3 DNA sequence: TGTGCCAGCAGCCCCCACCTTAGTAAGGAGCAGTACGTC. It codes for CASSPHLSKEQYV.

Many counts were recorded for this clonotype. The chain employs TRBV12-3 or TRBV12-4 and TRBJ2-3; TRBD1 agrees at 10 bases. V lost 10 bases and J lost 0; bases outside the gene matches: 10. The CDR3 runs to 16 residues. The CDR3 here is CATQGRTGGSTDTQYF. CDR3 nucleotide sequence: TGTGCCACACAAGGCCGGACAGGGGGTAGCACAGATACGCAGTATTTT.

In its sample, this clonotype was seen many times. The V call is TRBV7-2, the J call TRBJ2-3; D is unclear. Germline values: CDR1 SGHTA, CDR2 FQGNSA. V shed 5 bases and J shed 10 bases, with 19 bases lying between them. CDR3 length equals 14 residues. CDR3 sequence reads: CASSPVRPDGPQYF. The CDR3 region has the DNA TGTGCCAGCAGCCCCGTCAGGCCCGACGGTCCGCAGTATTTT.

The sample holds many counts of this clonotype. The chain links TRBV5-1 to TRBJ2-5; D may match TRBD1 or TRBD2 (5 bases each). V gave up 4 bases and J gave up 2 bases, with 18 bases separating them. Germline V gene data show CDR1 as SGHRS and CDR2 as YFSETQ. The CDR3 sequence is 16 residues long. Written as DNA, the CDR3 is TGCGCCAGCAGCCCGACCCTGGGACGGGTACAAGAGACCCAGTACTTC. As protein: CASSPTLGRVQETQYF.

This clonotype has at least ten counts. The V call is TRBV20-1, the J call TRBJ2-5, with 9 positions matching TRBD2. The length of the CDR3 is 15 residues. Trimming took 1 base from V and 2 from J; bases not matched to a gene: 5. Germline values: CDR1 DFQATT, CDR2 SNEGSKA (reference sequence). The CDR3 protein is CSARVPAGGQETQYF. CDR3 DNA: TGCAGTGCTAGAGTCCCAGCGGGGGGTCAAGAGACCCAGTACTTC.

In its sample, this clonotype was seen many times. This sequence joins TRBV7-8 and TRBJ2-7, with TRBD1 as a possible D gene (5 bases). This CDR3 spans 12 amino acids. CDR1 is SGHVS, CDR2 FQNEAQ, per germline. Trimming took 5 bases from V and 4 from J, leaving 9 bases between them. The DNA for the CDR3 is TGTGCCAGCAGCCCCCCAGGGTACGAGCAGTACTTC. Translating gives CASSPPGYEQYF.

In this sample, this clonotype turned up many times. The gene calls are TRBV20-1 and TRBJ1-6; possibly TRBD1 for D (5 bases). The CDR3 extends over 12 amino acids. The ends were cut back, 1 base at V and 9 bases at J, with 7 bases in the middle. Germline V gene sequence: CDR1 DFQATT, CDR2 SNEGSKA (reference sequence). In DNA, the CDR3 is TGCAGTGCTAGAGCTGGGGGTTCACCCCTCCACTTT. Translated, it gives CSARAGGSPLHF.

At least ten counts were recorded for this clonotype. V usage is TRBV15 and J usage is TRBJ2-6; possibly TRBD1 for D (6 bases). The CDR3 is 14 residues long. Germline V lookup: CDR1 LNHNV, CDR2 YYDKDF (reference sequence). V dropped 3 bases and J dropped 5 bases, with 8 bases sitting between them. CDR3 sequence: CATSRGDRANVLTF. The DNA for the CDR3 is TGTGCCACCAGCAGGGGGGACAGGGCCAACGTCCTGACTTTC.

For the CDR3, the DNA is TGCAGTGCTAGAGATCCGGGGGAACTCCAAGAGACCCAGTACTTC. It encodes CSARDPGELQETQYF. The V gene is TRBV20-1, the J gene TRBJ2-5, with D possibly matching TRBD2 (6 bases). Trimming took 0 bases from V and 1 from J, leaving 12 bases between them. The CDR3 sequence is 15 residues long. The germline CDR1 and CDR2 sequences are DFQATT and SNEGSKA (reference sequence).

This clonotype has a count of ten or more. The rearrangement joins TRBV20-1 to TRBJ1-1, with D uncertain. The CDR3 sequence is 12 residues long. The germline gives CDR1 DFQATT, CDR2 SNEGSKA (reference sequence). With 0 bases removed from V and 0 bases from J, the gap between germline ends came to 2 bases. CDR3: CSAREVNTEAFF. CDR3 bases: TGCAGTGCTAGAGAGGTGAACACTGAAGCTTTCTTT.

This clonotype was seen many times. V is TRBV29-1 and J is TRBJ2-1, with D possibly TRBD2 on 5 matching bases. CDR1 is SQVTM and CDR2 is ANQGSEA in the germline V gene. This CDR3 spans 12 amino acids. V dropped 3 bases and J dropped 12 bases, with 15 bases sitting between them. CDR3 sequence: CSVDTDLRGQFF. The CDR3 DNA follows: TGCAGCGTTGATACAGACCTTCGGGGGCAGTTCTTC.

This clonotype was counted at least ten times. The V and J genes are TRBV12-3 or TRBV12-4 and TRBJ1-4; 8 bases map to TRBD1. V dropped 6 bases and J dropped 8; count of bases not matched to a gene: 8. The CDR3 extends over 14 amino acids. Here the CDR3 DNA reads TGTGCCAGCAGCCCGACAGGGGTAGTGGAAAAACTGTTTTTT. This sequence encodes CASSPTGVVEKLFF.

At least ten counts were recorded for this clonotype. The chain combines TRBV7-7 with TRBJ2-5; D is perhaps TRBD1 or TRBD2 (5 bases each). With 1 base removed from V and 5 bases from J, the gap between germline ends came to 17 bases. Germline CDR1 and CDR2: SSHAT and FNYEAQ (reference sequence). The CDR3 covers 16 residues. The CDR3 DNA follows: TGTGCCAGCAGCTTAGAGGTGCAGGGTGCGGGTGAGACCCAGTACTTC. Protein sequence: CASSLEVQGAGETQYF.

This clonotype was seen at least ten times. This chain connects TRBV6-5 to TRBJ1-1, with TRBD1 identical over 7 bases. This CDR3 spans 14 amino acids. Germline V CDR1 and CDR2: MNHEY, SVGAGI. V was clipped by 4 bases and J by 8 bases; unmatched bases: 10. CDR3 region: CASSFSGTAREAFF. CDR3 in DNA: TGTGCCAGCAGTTTCTCCGGGACAGCACGAGAAGCTTTCTTT.

Many counts were recorded for this clonotype. The rearrangement uses TRBV12-3 or TRBV12-4 and TRBJ1-5; 7 nucleotides match TRBD1. The CDR3 is made up of 15 amino acids. Trimming cost V 4 bases and J 2 bases; bases outside gene matches: 5. The CDR3 bases are TGTGCCAGCAGTTGGGGGACAGCGGGCAATCAGCCCCAGCATTTT. Its protein product is CASSWGTAGNQPQHF.

Ten or more counts support this clonotype. V gene TRBV12-5 combines with J gene TRBJ1-6; 7 bases agree with TRBD1. The V and J ends lost 3 bases and 9 bases, in that order; junction bases with no gene match: 5. Germline assignment: CDR1 LGHNT and CDR2 FRNRAP. This CDR3 has 14 residues. The CDR3 DNA reads as TGTGCTAGTGGTTTAGGGGACAGACCTTCACCCCTCCACTTT. This gives the protein CASGLGDRPSPLHF.

The sample holds many counts of this clonotype. The chain carries TRBV20-1 and TRBJ2-1; 10 bases fit TRBD1. The CDR3 is 14 amino acids. V was clipped by 5 bases and J by 6 bases; unmatched bases: 7. Looked up from germline, CDR1 is DFQATT and CDR2 is SNEGSKA (reference sequence). CDR3 nucleotide sequence: TGCAGTGCTGAGGGGGACAGGGGTGGCAATGAGCAGTTCTTC. Its translation is CSAEGDRGGNEQFF.

This clonotype was seen many times. For the CDR3, the DNA is TGTGCCAGCAGTCCATTCCGGGACAGGGGCCTCTACGAGCAGTACTTC. Its translation is CASSPFRDRGLYEQYF. The rearrangement uses TRBV2 and TRBJ2-7; the match to TRBD1 covers 10 bases. This CDR3 is built from 16 residues. J gave up 3 bases and V 5 bases, and 10 bases lay outside the gene matches. CDR1 SNHLY and CDR2 FYNNEI come from the germline V gene.

This clonotype was seen at least ten times. The chain combines TRBV5-1 with TRBJ2-2, with a possible D match to TRBD2 (6 bases). The CDR3 runs 16 residues. V dropped 4 bases and J dropped 6 bases, with 19 bases sitting between them. Germline V lookup: CDR1 SGHRS, CDR2 YFSETQ. This CDR3 is CASSAATSPGAGELFF. In nucleotides, the CDR3 is TGCGCCAGCAGCGCTGCGACGTCCCCGGGGGCCGGGGAGCTGTTTTTT.